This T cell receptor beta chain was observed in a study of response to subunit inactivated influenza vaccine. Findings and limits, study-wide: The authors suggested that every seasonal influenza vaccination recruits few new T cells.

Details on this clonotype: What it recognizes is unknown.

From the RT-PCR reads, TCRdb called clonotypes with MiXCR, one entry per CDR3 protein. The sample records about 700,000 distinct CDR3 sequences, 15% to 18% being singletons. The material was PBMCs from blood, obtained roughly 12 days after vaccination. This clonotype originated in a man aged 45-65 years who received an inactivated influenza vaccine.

The CDR3, as DNA: TGTGCCAGCCCCCACGGGGCAGGGCAGTTTGGAAACATTCAGTACTTC. Protein: CASPHGAGQFGNIQYF. This rearrangement joins TRBV11-3 to TRBJ2-4; D may match TRBD1 or TRBD2 (5 bases each). V lost 8 bases, J lost 6 bases, and 23 bases lay in between. The CDR3 has 16 residues. From germline, CDR1 is SGHNT and CDR2 YENEEA.